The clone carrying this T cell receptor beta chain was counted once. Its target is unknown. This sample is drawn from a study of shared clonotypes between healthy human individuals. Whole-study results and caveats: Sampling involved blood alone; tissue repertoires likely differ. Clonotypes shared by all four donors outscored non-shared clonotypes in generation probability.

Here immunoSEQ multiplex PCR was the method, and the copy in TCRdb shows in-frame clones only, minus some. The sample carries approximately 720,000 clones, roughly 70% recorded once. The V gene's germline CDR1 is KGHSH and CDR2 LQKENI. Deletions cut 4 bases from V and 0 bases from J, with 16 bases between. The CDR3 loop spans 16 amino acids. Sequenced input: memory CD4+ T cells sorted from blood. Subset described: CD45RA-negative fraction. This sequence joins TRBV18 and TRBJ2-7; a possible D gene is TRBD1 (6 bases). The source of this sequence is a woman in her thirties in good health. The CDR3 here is CASSLAPTGSSYEQYF. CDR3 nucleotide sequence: TGTGCCAGCTCACTAGCCCCCACAGGGAGCTCCTACGAGCAGTACTTC.